This TCR beta chain is from a study of spatial heterogeneity in lung cancer. TCRdb independently ran MiXCR on the 5' RACE reads; one entry per CDR3 protein. The sample records 16,000 or so distinct CDR3 sequences, 5% to 7% being singletons. V gave up 3 bases and J gave up 8 bases, with 5 bases separating them. The germline CDR1 and CDR2 sequences are MNHEY and SVGAGI. The CDR3 spans 11 residues. Whole-study results and caveats: For expanded intratumoral alpha and beta TCRs, counts tracked tumor mutation counts. Tracking of ubiquitous and regional nonsynonymous mutations by counts of ubiquitous and regional expanded TCRs, respectively, was seen.

As for time point: sample taken at primary tumor resection. This clonotype has ten or more counts. Antigen unknown. The source material was lung tumor tissue, sampled at surgery. The clonotype comes from a female donor with early-stage non-small cell lung cancer. This chain joins TRBV6-5 and TRBJ2-1, with unresolved D. CDR3 region: CASSYWDEQFF. The CDR3 DNA follows: TGTGCCAGCAGTTATTGGGATGAGCAGTTCTTC.